The next 14 T cell receptor beta chains were all read from a single sample in a study of blood T cells in healthy people across ages. Sample-barcoded 5' priming and a J-beta primer mix drove a second PCR of about 7 to 11 cycles. TCRdb processed the 5' RACE reads anew with MiXCR; each CDR3 protein has one entry. Here the sample spans 1 million or so distinct CDR3 sequences, under 30% being singletons. The data were also submitted as part of a second study, on T cells of mothers and their children.

The sequenced sample was blood. These TCRs come from a girl aged 2 to 10 in good health.

This clonotype was observed a handful of times. V and J are TRBV19 and TRBJ1-6, with D perhaps matching TRBD1 (5 bases). The ends were cut back, 6 bases at V and 7 bases at J, with 16 bases in the middle. This CDR3 has 15 residues. Germline loops: CDR1 LNHDA, CDR2 SQIVND (reference sequence). The DNA for the CDR3 is TGTGCCAGTAGGACAGAGAATATGGGGAATTCACCCCTCCACTTT. Its translation: CASRTENMGNSPLHF. The complete variable domain, with remaining parts taken from reference TRBV19 and TRBJ1-6, reads DGGITQSPKYLFRKEGQNVTLSCEQNLNHDAMYWYRQDPGQGLRLIYYSQIVNDFQKGDIAEGYSVSREKKESFPLTVTSAQKNPTAFYLCASRTENMGNSPLHFGNGTRLTVT.

This clonotype has just a few counts. The J gene is TRBJ2-7, the V gene TRBV25-1; D remains ambiguous. Germline CDR1 and CDR2: MGHDK and SYGVNS. V shed 2 bases and J shed 6 bases, with 17 bases lying between them. The CDR3 is 15 amino acids. The CDR3 nucleotides read TGTGCCAGCAGTGAAGTAGGTGGTGGTTTAGTCGAGCAGTACTTC. This codes for CASSEVGGGLVEQYF.

The rearrangement uses TRBV7-2 and TRBJ1-2, with D uncertain. The CDR3 totals 14 residues. The V gene's germline CDR1 is SGHTA and CDR2 FQGNSA. V shed 2 bases and J shed 2 bases, with 9 bases lying between them. CDR3 region: CASSLNPGNYGYTF. CDR3 nucleotide sequence: TGTGCCAGCAGCTTAAACCCGGGCAACTATGGCTACACCTTC.

The gene calls are TRBV5-1 and TRBJ2-2, with 8 bases that match TRBD1. There are 15 residues in the CDR3. Germline V CDR1 and CDR2: SGHRS, YFSETQ. V was pared by 3 bases and J by 7 bases, with 8 bases of the junction left unmatched. The CDR3 sequence is CASSSRAGGDGELFF. The DNA for the CDR3 is TGCGCCAGCAGCTCCCGGGCAGGGGGCGACGGGGAGCTGTTTTTT.

The chain carries TRBV7-9 and TRBJ2-5; D is perhaps TRBD1 (6 bases). The length of the CDR3 is 16 residues. V was shortened by 4 bases and J by 2 bases, with 17 bases between the two germline ends. Germline-derived CDR1 and CDR2 are SEHNR and FQNEAQ (reference sequence). CDR3 nucleotides: TGTGCCAGCAGCTCCAGGGGCCCCGACCCTCAAGAGACCCAGTACTTC. Translated, it gives CASSSRGPDPQETQYF.

This clonotype was seen a few times. The chain links TRBV11-2 to TRBJ2-5, with TRBD2 matching over 8 bases. This CDR3 is 16 amino acids long. J lost 4 bases, V lost 1 base, and 8 bases had no gene match. The germline gives CDR1 SGHAT, CDR2 FQNNGV. The CDR3 DNA reads as TGTGCCAGCAGCTTAGTCCCGGGGGGGTGGGGAGAGACCCAGTACTTC. Translated, it gives CASSLVPGGWGETQYF.

Only a few counts were recorded for this clonotype. This chain uses TRBV14 with TRBJ2-5; 8 nucleotides match TRBD1. CDR3 length: 16 amino acids. CDR1 is SGHDN and CDR2 is FVKESK in the germline V gene. V gave up 2 bases and J gave up 11 bases; unmatched junction bases: 16. In DNA, the CDR3 is TGTGCCAGCAGCCAACTACCGGGACAGGAGGATTTGAAGCAGTACTTC. Its translation is CASSQLPGQEDLKQYF.

The chain uses TRBV29-1 and TRBJ1-2; D might be TRBD1 (6 bases). The CDR3 sequence is 14 residues long. V was trimmed by 0 bases and J by 9 bases, leaving 17 bases between them. The V gene's germline CDR1 is SQVTM and CDR2 ANQGSEA. The CDR3 DNA follows: TGCAGCGTTGAAGATCGGCAGGACAGTAATAGCTACACCTTC. This codes for CSVEDRQDSNSYTF.

The rearrangement joins TRBV15 to TRBJ1-6; D may be TRBD1 (5 bases). CDR3 length: 14 amino acids. Germline CDR1 is LNHNV and CDR2 is YYDKDF (reference sequence). The V gene lost 4 bases and the J gene lost 9 bases, with 13 bases spanning the gap. The CDR3 nucleotides read TGTGCCACCAGCATGGGGGAAGGAGGTTCACCCCTCCACTTT. As protein: CATSMGEGGSPLHF.

CDR3 residues: CATSQEGYTEAFF. Here the CDR3 DNA reads TGTGCCACCAGTCAGGAGGGATACACTGAAGCTTTCTTT. The chain carries TRBV24-1 and TRBJ1-1, with D uncertain. The V end was cut by 6 bases, the J end by 3 bases, with 10 bases between. This CDR3 has 13 amino acids. Germline loops: CDR1 KGHDR, CDR2 SFDVKD.

As for this clonotype: Compared with germline, one end of the junction differs, possibly owing to a read error. The CDR3: CASRFGTTNEKLFF. CDR3 bases: TGTGCCAGCCGCTTTGGTACGACTAATGAAAAACTGTTTTTT. This chain joins TRBV7-9 and TRBJ1-4; D not certain. Germline CDR1 reads SEHNR; CDR2 reads FQNEAQ (reference sequence). The CDR3 covers 14 residues.

The sample holds a few counts of this clonotype. The chain couples TRBV12-3 or TRBV12-4 to TRBJ2-2; D is uncertain. Between the trimmed V and J ends, which lost 5 bases and 7 bases, there was a span of 5 bases. CDR3 length: 11 amino acids. The CDR3 sequence is CASSVVGELFF. In nucleotides, the CDR3 is TGTGCCAGCAGTGTGGTCGGGGAGCTGTTTTTT.

The chain joins TRBV2 to TRBJ1-4, with 10 bases identical to TRBD1. This CDR3 spans 17 amino acids. V gave up 7 bases and J gave up 0 bases; unmatched junction bases: 8. Germline V gene sequence: CDR1 SNHLY, CDR2 FYNNEI. Here the CDR3 reads CASKPGQGLATNEKLFF. CDR3 nucleotides: TGTGCCAGCAAACCGGGACAGGGGCTTGCAACTAATGAAAAACTGTTTTTT.

For this clonotype: This clone may be a read error of a much larger clone one base away. The genes are TRBV7-3 and TRBJ1-1, with TRBD1 matching 9 bases. From germline, CDR1 is SGHTA and CDR2 FQGTGA. The CDR3 is made up of 13 amino acids. The CDR3 reads CASSWDRDNAASF. The CDR3 DNA reads as TGTGCCAGCAGCTGGGACAGGGATAATGCGGCTTCCTTT.